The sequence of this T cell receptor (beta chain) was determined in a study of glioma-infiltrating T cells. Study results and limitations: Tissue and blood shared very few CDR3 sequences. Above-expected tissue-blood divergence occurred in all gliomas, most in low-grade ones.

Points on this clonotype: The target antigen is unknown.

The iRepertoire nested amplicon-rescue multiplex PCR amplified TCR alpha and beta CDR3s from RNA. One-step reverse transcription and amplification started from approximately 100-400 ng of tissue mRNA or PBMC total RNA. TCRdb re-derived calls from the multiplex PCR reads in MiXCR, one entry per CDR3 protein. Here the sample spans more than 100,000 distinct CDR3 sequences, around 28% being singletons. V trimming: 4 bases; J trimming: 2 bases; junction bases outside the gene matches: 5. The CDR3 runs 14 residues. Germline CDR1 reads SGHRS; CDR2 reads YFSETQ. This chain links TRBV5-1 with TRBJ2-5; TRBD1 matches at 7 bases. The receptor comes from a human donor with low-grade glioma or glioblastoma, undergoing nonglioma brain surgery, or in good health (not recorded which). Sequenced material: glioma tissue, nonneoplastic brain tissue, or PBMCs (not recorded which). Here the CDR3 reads CASSPQTGQETQYF. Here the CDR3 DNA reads TGCGCCAGCAGCCCCCAGACAGGGCAAGAGACCCAGTACTTC.